This paragraph covers one T cell receptor (beta chain) sequence. Using a J-beta primer mix together with a sample-barcoded 5' primer, a second PCR was run for roughly 7 to 11 cycles. Individual samples furnished no less than 3 million CDR3-containing paired-end reads apiece. From the 5' RACE reads, TCRdb called clonotypes with MiXCR, one entry per CDR3 protein. The table lists over 950,000 distinct CDR3 sequences, 51% of them singletons. Trimming pared 1 base from V and 0 bases from J, leaving 12 bases between. The V gene's germline CDR1 is LGHNA and CDR2 YSLEER. The CDR3 runs to 16 residues. The data derive from a study of blood T cells in healthy people across ages.

The source material was blood. The chain uses TRBV4-3 and TRBJ2-5; D unresolved. The receptor was isolated from a woman aged 55-75 years in good health. The CDR3 protein is CASSQGRLINQETQYF. The CDR3 nucleotides are TGCGCCAGCAGCCAAGGTCGGTTAATCAACCAAGAGACCCAGTACTTC.